The next 28 T cell receptor beta chains were all read from a single sample in a study of T cell changes during pregnancy in multiple sclerosis. Clones were sequenced by immunoSEQ multiplex PCR, and TCRdb holds only the in-frame ones, with some missing. This sample has around 51,000 clones, with 93% found just once. Sequencing was performed on peripheral blood, taken in the second trimester of pregnancy. The source is a female donor with multiple sclerosis, enrolled in a pregnancy study.

This clone appeared a few times. The chain links TRBV6-4 to TRBJ2-2, with TRBD2 as a possible D gene (5 bases). The germline V gene has CDR1 MRHNA and CDR2 SNTAGT. Trimming removed 2 bases from V and 5 bases from J, with 12 bases in between. This CDR3 comprises 15 residues. As DNA, the CDR3 is TGTGCCAGCAGTGACGGGGAGACCGGGACCGGGGAGCTGTTTTTT. This sequence encodes CASSDGETGTGELFF.

The chain has TRBV9 and TRBJ2-7; TRBD2 aligns across 9 bases. CDR3 length equals 17 residues. With V trimmed by 4 bases and J by 0 bases, 11 bases remained unmatched. Germline V gene data show CDR1 as SGDLS and CDR2 as YYNGEE. The DNA for the CDR3 is TGTGCCAGCAGCCCGGGGGTAGCGGGAGCCGACTCCTACGAGCAGTACTTC. It translates to CASSPGVAGADSYEQYF.

The CDR3: CASRPSGRADTQYF. For the CDR3, the DNA is TGTGCCAGCAGACCTAGCGGGAGGGCAGATACGCAGTATTTT. This chain joins TRBV6-5 and TRBJ2-3, with 12 bases aligning to TRBD2. J lost 4 bases, V lost 6 bases, and 2 bases had no gene match. Looked up from germline, CDR1 is MNHEY and CDR2 is SVGAGI. The CDR3 runs to 14 residues.

V and J are TRBV7-8 and TRBJ2-7, with D perhaps matching TRBD2 (6 bases). Germline lookup yields CDR1 SGHVS and CDR2 FQNEAQ. This CDR3 comprises 16 residues. V was trimmed by 2 bases and J by 0 bases, leaving 14 bases between them. The CDR3 DNA sequence: TGTGCCAGCAGCTTAATTTTCGGGAGATCCTCCTACGAGCAGTACTTC. This encodes CASSLIFGRSSYEQYF. Looking up the rest from reference TRBV7-8 and TRBJ2-7 gives the full variable domain: GAGVSQSPRYKVAKRGQDVALRCDPISGHVSLFWYQQALGQGPEFLTYFQNEAQLDKSGLPSDRFFAERPEGSVSTLKIQRTQQEDSAVYLCASSLIFGRSSYEQYFGPGTRLTVT.

This clone ranks as medium-sized (0.01 to 0.1%). V and J are TRBV6-1 and TRBJ2-7; TRBD1 aligns across 9 bases. This CDR3 region has 14 residues. Germline loops: CDR1 MNHNS, CDR2 SASEGT. The J segment lost 5 bases and the V segment lost 2 bases, leaving 4 bases of the junction unmatched. The CDR3 protein is CASSENRGPDEQYF. The CDR3 nucleotides are TGTGCCAGCAGTGAAAACAGGGGGCCAGACGAGCAGTACTTC.

V is TRBV5-1 and J is TRBJ1-2; perhaps TRBD1 as D (6 bases). Trimming shortened V by 7 bases and J by 3 bases, and 16 bases separated the two germline ends. The CDR3 contains 14 residues. CDR1 SGHRS and CDR2 YFSETQ come from the germline V gene. The CDR3 bases are TGCGCCAGCTTTGAACCTGGACAGCACTATGGCTACACCTTC. This gives the protein CASFEPGQHYGYTF.

This clone was counted between two and nine times. J is TRBJ1-1 and V is TRBV6-5, with 9 bases that match TRBD1. Germline loops: CDR1 MNHEY, CDR2 SVGAGI. V shed 6 bases, J shed 8 bases, and the junction held 4 bases outside the gene matches. CDR3 length equals 12 residues. CDR3 sequence (DNA): TGTGCCAGCAGCGAAGGGACAGGGGAAGCTTTCTTT. Residues: CASSEGTGEAFF.

The chain joins TRBV19 to TRBJ1-2; D may be TRBD1 (6 bases). This CDR3 region has 15 residues. The germline V and J ends were trimmed by 4 bases and 8 bases, with 20 bases remaining between them. The germline CDR1 and CDR2 sequences are LNHDA and SQIVND (reference sequence). The CDR3 reads CASSTKQGYANGYTF. The CDR3 DNA reads as TGTGCCAGTAGTACAAAACAGGGTTACGCTAACGGCTACACCTTC. The full variable domain, with the rest looked up from reference TRBV19 and TRBJ1-2, is DGGITQSPKYLFRKEGQNVTLSCEQNLNHDAMYWYRQDPGQGLRLIYYSQIVNDFQKGDIAEGYSVSREKKESFPLTVTSAQKNPTAFYLCASSTKQGYANGYTFGSGTRLTVV.

The table lists this clone with a count of one. J is TRBJ2-5 and V is TRBV5-4; 7 nucleotides line up with TRBD1. This CDR3 region has 14 residues. Trimming removed 4 bases from V and 2 bases from J; junction bases left unmatched: 5. CDR1 and CDR2 (germline): SGHNT, YYREEE (reference sequence). The CDR3 DNA sequence: TGTGCCAGCAGCAACCGACAGGGTCAAGAGACCCAGTACTTC. As protein: CASSNRQGQETQYF.

About this clone itself: Sequence at one end of the junction differs from germline and may be a read error. Other DNA sequences in this specimen translate into the identical CDR3. CDR3 amino acids: CASSSSSGREETQYF. CDR3 sequence (DNA): TGCGCCAGCAGCTCTTCCAGCGGGAGGGAAGAGACCCAGTACTTC. The chain employs TRBV7-2 and TRBJ2-5; TRBD2 matches at 10 bases. CDR1 SGHTA and CDR2 FQGNSA come from the germline V gene. CDR3 length: 15 residues.

This clone was seen only a few times. The V and J genes are TRBV29-1 and TRBJ1-1; maybe TRBD1 (6 bases). V lost 5 bases to trimming and J lost 1 base, with 8 bases between them. The CDR3 totals 12 residues. Germline CDR1 SQVTM, CDR2 ANQGSEA. CDR3 bases: TGCAGCGTTCAGACAGGGAACACTGAAGCTTTCTTT. This translates into CSVQTGNTEAFF. The full variable domain, completed using reference TRBV29-1 and TRBJ1-1, is SAVISQKPSRDICQRGTSLTIQCQVDSQVTMMFWYRQQPGQSLTLIATANQGSEATYESGFVIDKFPISRPNLTFSTLTVSNMSPEDSSIYLCSVQTGNTEAFFGQGTRLTVV.

V usage is TRBV21-1 and J usage is TRBJ2-5; TRBD1, the D gene given by the table, was not confirmed from the DNA. TRBV21-1 is termed a pseudogene. This CDR3 has 15 amino acids. The CDR3, as DNA: TGTGAGTACACCGATCCGGACAGGGCTGAAGAGACCCAGTACTTC. Translated: CEYTDPDRAEETQYF.

The chain has TRBV27 and TRBJ1-6, with unresolved D. CDR1 is MNHEY, CDR2 SMNVEV, per germline (reference sequence). V was pared by 3 bases and J by 8 bases, with 5 bases between. CDR3 length: 12 amino acids. The CDR3 DNA is TGTGCCAGCAGTTTTCGGGATTCACCCCTCCACTTT. It translates to CASSFRDSPLHF.

The genes are TRBV15 and TRBJ2-1; maybe TRBD1 (5 bases). Trimming removed 5 bases at V and 0 bases at J, with 17 bases between. The length of the CDR3 is 17 residues. Germline-derived CDR1 and CDR2 are LNHNV and YYDKDF (reference sequence). The CDR3 DNA is TGTGCCACCAGCTTACGACAGCCCACGAGCTCCTACAATGAGCAGTTCTTC. Translation gives CATSLRQPTSSYNEQFF. Together with reference TRBV15 and TRBJ2-1, the CDR3 gives the full variable domain: DAMVIQNPRYQVTQFGKPVTLSCSQTLNHNVMYWYQQKSSQAPKLLFHYYDKDFNNEADTPDNFQSRRPNTSFCFLDIRSPGLGDTAMYLCATSLRQPTSSYNEQFFGPGTRLTVL.

V gene TRBV7-9 combines with J gene TRBJ1-1; no clear D. Germline assignment: CDR1 SEHNR and CDR2 FQNEAQ (reference sequence). V was trimmed by 7 bases and J by 7 bases, leaving 13 bases between them. The CDR3 extends over 12 amino acids. CDR3 sequence: CASTRSGDEAFF. The DNA for the CDR3 is TGTGCCAGCACCCGCTCGGGTGATGAAGCTTTCTTT.

As concerns this clone: The DNA is left out, because the CDR3 cannot be placed on it with certainty; the CDR3 is given as TCRdb lists it. The chain is built from TRBV28 and TRBJ1-1; TRBD1 reflects the table's D call only, with no check against the DNA. Germline V lookup: CDR1 MDHEN, CDR2 SYDVKM. From its first to its last residue, the CDR3 has 12 amino acids. CDR3 region: CASSFLAGEAFF.

The V call is TRBV6-6, the J call TRBJ2-7, with TRBD2 matching over 10 bases. Unmatched junction bases numbered 6, after V lost 6 bases and J lost 1 base. Per germline, CDR1 MNHNY and CDR2 SVGAGI (reference sequence). This CDR3 is built from 15 residues. The CDR3 sequence: CASSHGLADSYEQYF. The CDR3 coding sequence is TGTGCCAGCAGCCACGGACTAGCGGATTCCTACGAGCAGTACTTC.

V usage is TRBV10-3 and J usage is TRBJ2-3, with 8 bases aligning to TRBD1. Germline V gene data show CDR1 as ENHRY and CDR2 as SYGVKD. This CDR3 has 14 amino acids. After removal of 5 bases from V and 5 bases from J, the junction contained 6 bases not matched to a gene. CDR3 sequence reads: CAISPQDREDTQYF. The CDR3 coding sequence is TGTGCCATCAGTCCCCAGGACAGGGAAGATACGCAGTATTTT.

This chain uses TRBV11-3 with TRBJ2-7, with D uncertain. The V gene's germline CDR1 is SGHNT and CDR2 YENEEA. The CDR3 extends over 13 amino acids. V was trimmed by 4 bases and J by 0 bases, leaving 7 bases between them. CDR3 in amino acids: CASSSLSSYEQYF. CDR3 coding DNA: TGTGCCAGCAGCTCACTTAGCTCCTACGAGCAGTACTTC.

The chain carries TRBV6-5 and TRBJ2-3, with a weak D call TRBD1 (6 bases). The V end lost 6 bases, the J end lost 0 bases, and 13 bases lay between the germline ends. This CDR3 is built from 15 residues. Germline-derived CDR1 and CDR2 are MNHEY and SVGAGI. This chain's CDR3 is CASRQQTGSTDTQYF. CDR3 nucleotide sequence: TGTGCCAGCAGGCAACAGACAGGTAGCACAGATACGCAGTATTTT.

The CDR3 coding sequence is TGTGCCATCAGTGAGTCGAAACAGGGGGTAACTAATGAAAAACTGTTTTTT. Protein sequence: CAISESKQGVTNEKLFF. The rearrangement uses TRBV10-3 and TRBJ1-4; 8 bases map to TRBD1. Germline V gene data show CDR1 as ENHRY and CDR2 as SYGVKD. V shed 0 bases and J 1 base; nucleotides not matched to a gene: 4. The CDR3 contains 17 residues.

The chain joins TRBV6-1 to TRBJ2-1, with D tentatively TRBD2 (6 bases). This CDR3 has 14 amino acids. V was pared by 5 bases and J by 5 bases, with 13 bases between. Per the germline V gene, CDR1 is MNHNS and CDR2 is SASEGT. CDR3 protein: CASSRGTRNNEQFF. CDR3 bases: TGTGCCAGCAGTCGCGGGACTCGGAACAATGAGCAGTTCTTC.

J is TRBJ1-1 and V is TRBV6-4; D possibly corresponds to TRBD1 (6 bases). Germline V gives CDR1 MRHNA, CDR2 SNTAGT. The CDR3 is 12 residues long. Trimming removed 5 bases at V and 5 bases at J, with 9 bases between. The CDR3 reads CASSRTGTEAFF. DNA for the CDR3: TGTGCCAGCAGTAGAACAGGGACTGAAGCTTTCTTT.

This clone was seen a few times. V is TRBV5-4 and J is TRBJ1-5; 8 bases are a match to TRBD1. The CDR3 has 15 amino acids. The junction had 9 bases not matched to a gene; V was cut back by 4 bases and J by 6 bases. CDR1 is SGHNT and CDR2 is YYREEE in the germline V gene (reference sequence). The CDR3 spells CASSLDREVGQPQHF. For the CDR3, the DNA is TGTGCCAGCAGCCTGGACAGGGAAGTAGGTCAGCCCCAGCATTTT.

This sequence joins TRBV6-4 and TRBJ1-2; D possibly corresponds to TRBD1 (6 bases). Trimming took off 0 bases at V and 5 bases at J, with 13 bases between the two ends. Germline lookup yields CDR1 MRHNA and CDR2 SNTAGT. The CDR3 extends over 15 amino acids. CDR3 DNA sequence: TGTGCCAGCAGTGACTCTAACAGGGTATCGTATGGCTACACCTTC. Its translation: CASSDSNRVSYGYTF.

The V call is TRBV15, the J call TRBJ2-7; weak D call: TRBD2 (5 bases). The CDR3 spans 15 residues. Trimming shortened V by 1 base and J by 5 bases, and 15 bases separated the two germline ends. Germline loops: CDR1 LNHNV, CDR2 YYDKDF (reference sequence). Here the CDR3 DNA reads TGTGCCACCAGCAGAGGTCGACGGGATCTCCACGAGCAGTACTTC. This encodes CATSRGRRDLHEQYF.

This sequence joins TRBV7-3 and TRBJ2-1, with D perhaps matching TRBD1 (5 bases). The ends were cut back, 6 bases at V and 4 bases at J, with 13 bases in the middle. The germline gives CDR1 SGHTA, CDR2 FQGTGA. The CDR3 sequence is 14 residues long. CDR3 DNA: TGTGCCAGCAGAAGGGGCGCCGGGTACAATGAGCAGTTCTTC. Its translation: CASRRGAGYNEQFF. The full variable domain, its missing parts supplied by reference TRBV7-3 and TRBJ2-1, is GAGVSQTPSNKVTEKGKYVELRCDPISGHTALYWYRQSLGQGPEFLIYFQGTGAADDSGLPNDRFFAVRPEGSVSTLKIQRTERGDSAVYLCASRRGAGYNEQFFGPGTRLTVL.

The chain combines TRBV6-1 with TRBJ2-3; 7 bases line up with TRBD2. There are 15 residues in the CDR3. V was clipped by 4 bases and J by 3 bases; unmatched bases: 7. CDR1 MNHNS and CDR2 SASEGT come from the germline V gene. CDR3 DNA sequence: TGTGCCAGCAGTGTGGGGCTAGCGGCGACAGATACGCAGTATTTT. Amino acid sequence: CASSVGLAATDTQYF.